The TCR beta chain under discussion was sequenced for a study of T cell repertoires in cytomegalovirus infection. Study background: A matching HLA type, together with CMV infection, was signaled by public TCR beta signatures. Study-level findings and limits: CMV-specific TCR beta clonotypes restricted by HLA-C were the ones dominating the ex vivo response.

Concerning this clonotype: Its antigen remains unknown.

Germline V gene data show CDR1 as MNHEY and CDR2 as SMNVEV (reference sequence). V was clipped by 8 bases and J by 3 bases, with 14 bases between them. The CDR3 is made up of 13 amino acids. TCRdb used MiXCR to reprocess the reads, holding one entry per CDR3 protein. This table has roughly 760,000 distinct CDR3 sequences, 35% to 45% appearing once. The chain recombines TRBV27 with TRBJ2-7, with D perhaps matching TRBD1 or TRBD2 (5 bases each). The origin of this receptor is a human donor in good health (CMV status not recorded). Some clones in this sample may be carry-over from other donors' samples. Material: PBMCs. This chain's CDR3 is CASGRGVNYEQYF. CDR3 coding DNA: TGTGCCAGCGGGAGAGGGGTTAACTACGAGCAGTACTTC.